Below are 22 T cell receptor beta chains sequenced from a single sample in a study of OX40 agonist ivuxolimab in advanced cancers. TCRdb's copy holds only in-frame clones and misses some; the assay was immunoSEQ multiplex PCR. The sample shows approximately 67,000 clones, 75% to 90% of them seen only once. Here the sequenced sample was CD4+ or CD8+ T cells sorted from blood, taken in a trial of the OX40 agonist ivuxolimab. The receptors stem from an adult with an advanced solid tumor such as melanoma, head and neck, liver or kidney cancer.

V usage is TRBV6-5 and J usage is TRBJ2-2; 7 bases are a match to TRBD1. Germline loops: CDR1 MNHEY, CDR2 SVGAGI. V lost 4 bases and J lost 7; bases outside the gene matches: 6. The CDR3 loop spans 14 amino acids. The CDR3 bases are TGTGCCAGCAGTTCAGACAGGGACCACGGGGAGCTGTTTTTT. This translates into CASSSDRDHGELFF.

The CDR3 spells CASNQGAGVSEAFF. The CDR3, as DNA: TGTGCCAGCAACCAAGGGGCGGGTGTATCTGAAGCTTTCTTT. J is TRBJ1-1 and V is TRBV28; possibly TRBD1 for D (5 bases). Germline V CDR1 and CDR2: MDHEN, SYDVKM. The CDR3 is 14 amino acids. The V and J ends lost 7 bases and 6 bases respectively, with 18 bases between them.

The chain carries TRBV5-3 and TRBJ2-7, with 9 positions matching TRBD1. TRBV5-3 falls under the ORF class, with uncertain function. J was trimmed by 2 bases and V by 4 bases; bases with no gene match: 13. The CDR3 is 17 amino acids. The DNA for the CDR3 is TGTGCCAGAAGCAATACACAGGGGGCGTTTGCTCCCTACGAGCAGTACTTC. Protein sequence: CARSNTQGAFAPYEQYF.

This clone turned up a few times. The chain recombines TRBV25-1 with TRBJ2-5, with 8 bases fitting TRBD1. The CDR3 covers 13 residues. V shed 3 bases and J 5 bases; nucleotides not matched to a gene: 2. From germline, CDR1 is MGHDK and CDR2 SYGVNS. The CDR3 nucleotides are TGTGCCAGCAGTGACAGGGGGCGGGAGACCCAGTACTTC. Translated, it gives CASSDRGRETQYF.

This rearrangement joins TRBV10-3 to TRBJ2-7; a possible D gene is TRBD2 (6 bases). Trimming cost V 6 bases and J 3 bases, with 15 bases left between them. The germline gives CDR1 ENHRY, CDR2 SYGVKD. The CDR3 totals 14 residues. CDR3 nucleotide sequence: TGTGCCATCAGAAGGGACTCGGAGGTCTACGAGCAGTACTTC. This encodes CAIRRDSEVYEQYF.

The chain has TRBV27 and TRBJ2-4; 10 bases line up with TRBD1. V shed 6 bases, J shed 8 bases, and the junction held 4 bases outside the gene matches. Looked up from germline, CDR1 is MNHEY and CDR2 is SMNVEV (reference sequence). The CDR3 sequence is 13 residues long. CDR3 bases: TGTGCCAGCAGGACAGGGGGCAGGGACATTCAGTACTTC. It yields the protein CASRTGGRDIQYF.

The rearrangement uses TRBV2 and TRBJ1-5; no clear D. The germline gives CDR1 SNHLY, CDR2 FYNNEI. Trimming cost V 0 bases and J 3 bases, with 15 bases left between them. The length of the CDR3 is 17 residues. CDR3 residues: CASSEATFSADNQPQHF. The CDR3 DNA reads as TGTGCCAGCAGTGAAGCGACTTTTTCCGCTGACAATCAGCCCCAGCATTTT. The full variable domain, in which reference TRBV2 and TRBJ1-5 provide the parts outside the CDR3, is EPEVTQTPSHQVTQMGQEVILRCVPISNHLYFYWYRQILGQKVEFLVSFYNNEISEKSEIFDDQFSVERPDGSNFTLKIRSTKLEDSAMYFCASSEATFSADNQPQHFGDGTRLSIL.

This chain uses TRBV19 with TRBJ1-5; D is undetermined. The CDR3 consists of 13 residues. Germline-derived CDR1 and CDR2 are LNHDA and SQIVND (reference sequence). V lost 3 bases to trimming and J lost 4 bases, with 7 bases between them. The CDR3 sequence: CASSMTGNQPQHF. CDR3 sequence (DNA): TGTGCCAGTAGTATGACGGGGAATCAGCCCCAGCATTTT.

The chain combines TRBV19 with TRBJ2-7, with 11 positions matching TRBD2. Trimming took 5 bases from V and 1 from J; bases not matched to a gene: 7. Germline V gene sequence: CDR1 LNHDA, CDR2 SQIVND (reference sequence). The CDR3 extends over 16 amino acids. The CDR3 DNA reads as TGTGCCAGTAGTGAGGTAGCGGGAGGGGGGTCCTACGAGCAGTACTTC. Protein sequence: CASSEVAGGGSYEQYF.

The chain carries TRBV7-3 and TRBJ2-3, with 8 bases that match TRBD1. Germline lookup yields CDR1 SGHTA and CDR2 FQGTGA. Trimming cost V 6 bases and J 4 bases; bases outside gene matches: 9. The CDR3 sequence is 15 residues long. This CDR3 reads CASRDGQGGPDTQYF. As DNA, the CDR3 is TGTGCCAGCAGGGACGGACAGGGAGGCCCAGATACGCAGTATTTT.

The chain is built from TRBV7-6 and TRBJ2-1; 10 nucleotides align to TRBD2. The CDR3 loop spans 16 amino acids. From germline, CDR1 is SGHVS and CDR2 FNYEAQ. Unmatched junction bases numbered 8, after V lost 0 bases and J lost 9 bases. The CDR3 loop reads CASSLATAGGVGEQFF. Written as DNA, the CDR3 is TGTGCCAGCAGCTTAGCGACAGCGGGAGGGGTAGGTGAGCAGTTCTTC.

The CDR3 DNA reads as TGCAGCGTTGCTACGTCGGGGGCCGAGACCCAGTACTTC. Its translation is CSVATSGAETQYF. The chain combines TRBV29-1 with TRBJ2-5; either TRBD1 or TRBD2 may supply D (6 bases each). The V gene lost 4 bases and the J gene lost 5 bases, with 14 bases spanning the gap. Germline lookup yields CDR1 SQVTM and CDR2 ANQGSEA. CDR3 length equals 13 residues. Based on the CDR3 plus reference TRBV29-1 and TRBJ2-5, the full variable domain is SAVISQKPSRDICQRGTSLTIQCQVDSQVTMMFWYRQQPGQSLTLIATANQGSEATYESGFVIDKFPISRPNLTFSTLTVSNMSPEDSSIYLCSVATSGAETQYFGPGTRLLVL.

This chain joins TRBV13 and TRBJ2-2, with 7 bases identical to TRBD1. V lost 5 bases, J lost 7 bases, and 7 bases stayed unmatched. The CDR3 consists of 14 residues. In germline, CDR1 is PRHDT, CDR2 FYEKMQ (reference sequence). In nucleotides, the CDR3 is TGTGCCAGCAGCAAAGGGGGCTACGTCGGGGAGCTGTTTTTT. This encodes CASSKGGYVGELFF.

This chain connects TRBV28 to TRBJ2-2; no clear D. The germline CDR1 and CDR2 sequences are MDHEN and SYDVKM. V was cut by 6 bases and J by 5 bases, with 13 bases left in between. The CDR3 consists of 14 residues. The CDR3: CASSSLGTTGELFF. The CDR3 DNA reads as TGTGCCAGCAGCTCCCTTGGAACAACCGGGGAGCTGTTTTTT.

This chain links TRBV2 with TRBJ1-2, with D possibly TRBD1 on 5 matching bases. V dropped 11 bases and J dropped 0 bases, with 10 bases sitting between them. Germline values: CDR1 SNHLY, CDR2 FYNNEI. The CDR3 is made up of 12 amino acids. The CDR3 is CADGTANYGYTF. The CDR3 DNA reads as TGTGCCGACGGGACGGCTAACTATGGCTACACCTTC.

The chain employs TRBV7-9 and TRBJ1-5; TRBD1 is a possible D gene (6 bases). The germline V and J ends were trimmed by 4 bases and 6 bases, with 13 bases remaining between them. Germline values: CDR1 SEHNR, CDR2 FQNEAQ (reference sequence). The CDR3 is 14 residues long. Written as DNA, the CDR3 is TGTGCCAGCAGCTCACAGGGCCCGGGTCAGCCCCAGCATTTT. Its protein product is CASSSQGPGQPQHF.

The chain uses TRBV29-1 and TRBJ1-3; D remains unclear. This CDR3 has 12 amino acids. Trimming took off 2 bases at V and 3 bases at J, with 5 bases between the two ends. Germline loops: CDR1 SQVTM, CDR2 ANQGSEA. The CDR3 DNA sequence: TGCAGCGTTGAATCTTTTGGAAACACCATATATTTT. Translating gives CSVESFGNTIYF.

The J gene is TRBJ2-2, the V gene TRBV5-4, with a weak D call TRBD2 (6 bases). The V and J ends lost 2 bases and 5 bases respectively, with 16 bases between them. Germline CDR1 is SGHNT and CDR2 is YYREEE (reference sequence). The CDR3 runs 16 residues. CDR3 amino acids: CASSFGGRSWTGELFF. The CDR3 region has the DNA TGTGCCAGCAGCTTTGGAGGGAGATCATGGACCGGGGAGCTGTTTTTT.

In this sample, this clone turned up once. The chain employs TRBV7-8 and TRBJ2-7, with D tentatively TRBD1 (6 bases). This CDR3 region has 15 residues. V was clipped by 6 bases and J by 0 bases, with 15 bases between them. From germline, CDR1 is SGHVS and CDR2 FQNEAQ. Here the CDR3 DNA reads TGTGCCAGCAGATACAGGGCAGAGGGCTCCTACGAGCAGTACTTC. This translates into CASRYRAEGSYEQYF.

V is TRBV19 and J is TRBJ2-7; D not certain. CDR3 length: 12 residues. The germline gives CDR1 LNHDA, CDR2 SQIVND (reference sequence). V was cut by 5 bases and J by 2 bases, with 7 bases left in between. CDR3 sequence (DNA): TGTGCCAGTAGTCAAAGTCCCTACGAGCAGTACTTC. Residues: CASSQSPYEQYF.

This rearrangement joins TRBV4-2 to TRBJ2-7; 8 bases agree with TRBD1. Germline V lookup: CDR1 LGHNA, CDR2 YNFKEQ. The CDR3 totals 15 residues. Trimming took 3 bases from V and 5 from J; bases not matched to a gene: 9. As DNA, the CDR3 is TGTGCCAGCAGCCACCCCGGGACAGGCGCCAACGAGCAGTACTTC. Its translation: CASSHPGTGANEQYF.

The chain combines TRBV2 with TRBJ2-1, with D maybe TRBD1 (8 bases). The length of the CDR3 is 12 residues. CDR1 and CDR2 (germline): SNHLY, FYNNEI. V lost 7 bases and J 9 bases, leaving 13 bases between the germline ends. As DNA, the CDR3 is TGTGCCAGCATTAACAGGGGGGGTGAGCAGTTCTTC. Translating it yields CASINRGGEQFF.